This T cell receptor (beta chain) was obtained from a study of OX40 agonist ivuxolimab in advanced cancers. Study-wide results and caveats: Relative to CD4+, CD8+ T cells held more expanded clones on average.

CDR1 is SGDLS and CDR2 is YYNGEE in the germline V gene. V was cut by 0 bases and J by 0 bases, with 8 bases left in between. CDR3 size: 15 residues. Here immunoSEQ multiplex PCR was the method, and the copy in TCRdb shows in-frame clones only, minus some. Of about 75,000 clones listed, around 87% are singletons. As concerns this clone: Antigen specificity is unknown.

This sequence was found in an adult with an advanced solid tumor such as melanoma, head and neck, liver or kidney cancer. This chain connects TRBV9 to TRBJ2-3, with D tentatively TRBD1 (6 bases). The sample here was CD4+ or CD8+ T cells sorted from blood, taken in a trial of the OX40 agonist ivuxolimab. CDR3 DNA sequence: TGTGCCAGCAGCGTAGGGCAGGGGAGCACAGATACGCAGTATTTT. Translating gives CASSVGQGSTDTQYF.